These 30 T cell receptor beta chains came from one sample sequenced in a study of OX40 agonist ivuxolimab in advanced cancers. The data were produced by immunoSEQ multiplex PCR, yet TCRdb's version contains in-frame clones alone and is incomplete. This table has over 80,000 clones, more than 70% appearing once. The starting material was CD4+ or CD8+ T cells sorted from blood, obtained in a trial of the OX40 agonist ivuxolimab. The source of these receptors is an adult with an advanced solid tumor such as melanoma, head and neck, liver or kidney cancer.

This clone was seen a few times. V gene TRBV10-2 combines with J gene TRBJ2-5; the match to TRBD1 covers 7 bases. This CDR3 is built from 16 residues. J was trimmed by 0 bases and V by 3 bases; bases with no gene match: 7. The V gene's germline CDR1 is WSHSY and CDR2 SAAADI. In DNA, the CDR3 is TGCGCCAGCAGTGAACCAACGGGACAGTACCAAGAGACCCAGTACTTC. Amino acids: CASSEPTGQYQETQYF.

This chain links TRBV30 with TRBJ2-7; 9 positions agree with TRBD1. The CDR3 consists of 13 residues. Germline V lookup: CDR1 GTSNPN, CDR2 SVGIG (reference sequence). Unmatched junction bases numbered 3, after V lost 0 bases and J lost 6 bases. CDR3: CAWSVQGASEQYF. The DNA of the CDR3 is TGTGCCTGGAGTGTACAGGGGGCCTCCGAGCAGTACTTC.

This sequence joins TRBV5-6 and TRBJ1-2; TRBD1 is a possible D gene (5 bases). The germline V and J ends were trimmed by 1 base and 2 bases, with 6 bases remaining between them. CDR1 is SGHDT, CDR2 YYEEEE, per germline. CDR3 length: 13 amino acids. CDR3: CASSLRGNYGYTF. The CDR3 nucleotides are TGTGCCAGCAGCTTGCGGGGGAACTATGGCTACACCTTC.

V is TRBV7-2 and J is TRBJ1-1, with TRBD1 as a possible D gene (6 bases). Trimming stripped 2 bases from V and 5 bases from J, with 12 bases between. The CDR3 extends over 14 amino acids. Germline-derived CDR1 and CDR2 are SGHTA and FQGNSA. The CDR3 here is CASSLLRGGTEAFF. Written as DNA, the CDR3 is TGTGCCAGCAGCTTACTCAGGGGTGGTACTGAAGCTTTCTTT.

This clone qualifies as medium-sized (0.01 to 0.1%). V is TRBV11-3 and J is TRBJ2-2, with 7 bases lining up with TRBD1. Germline values: CDR1 SGHNT, CDR2 YENEEA. This CDR3 has 17 amino acids. V lost 4 bases, J lost 1 base, and 9 bases stayed unmatched. The CDR3 sequence is CASSSRAGGQNTGELFF. The CDR3 bases are TGTGCCAGCAGCTCCAGGGCAGGGGGACAGAACACCGGGGAGCTGTTTTTT.

V usage is TRBV14 and J usage is TRBJ2-1; D unclear. Trimming left V 2 bases short and J 7 bases short, with 3 bases between. The CDR3 contains 11 residues. CDR1 SGHDN and CDR2 FVKESK come from the germline V gene. The CDR3 DNA is TGTGCCAGCAGCCAACTGAATGAGCAGTTCTTC. Protein sequence: CASSQLNEQFF. Supplemented by reference TRBV14 and TRBJ2-1, the full variable domain reads EAGVTQFPSHSVIEKGQTVTLRCDPISGHDNLYWYRRVMGKEIKFLLHFVKESKQDESGMPNNRFLAERTGGTYSTLKVQPAELEDSGVYFCASSQLNEQFFGPGTRLTVL.

The V call is TRBV19, the J call TRBJ2-2; 7 nucleotides align to TRBD1. Germline loops: CDR1 LNHDA, CDR2 SQIVND (reference sequence). Trimming at V came to 5 bases and at J to 0 bases, leaving 6 bases not matched to a gene. This CDR3 has 16 amino acids. CDR3 loop: CASSSDRSSNTGELFF. The CDR3 DNA reads TGTGCCAGTAGTTCGGACAGGTCGTCGAACACCGGGGAGCTGTTTTTT.

The chain links TRBV10-3 to TRBJ1-1; D call uncertain. Per germline, CDR1 ENHRY and CDR2 SYGVKD. This CDR3 has 12 amino acids. V dropped 6 bases and J dropped 5 bases, with 10 bases sitting between them. CDR3 coding DNA: TGTGCCATCAGCCCCTTTGGTACTGAAGCTTTCTTT. Its translation: CAISPFGTEAFF.

Points on this clone: One end of the junction varies from germline; a read error may be responsible. Distinct nucleotide sequences in the sample also encode this CDR3. The chain carries TRBV6-5 and TRBJ1-4; the D is unclear. The CDR3 loop spans 16 amino acids. The germline V gene encodes CDR1 MNHEY and CDR2 SVGAGI. Written as DNA, the CDR3 is TGTGCCAGTAGTTACTCTTTTACTGCAACTAATGAAAAACTGTTTTTT. Translated: CASSYSFTATNEKLFF.

This clone was detected only once. V gene TRBV27 combines with J gene TRBJ1-2; D not resolved. This CDR3 is 16 amino acids long. The germline V gene encodes CDR1 MNHEY and CDR2 SMNVEV (reference sequence). Deletions cut 5 bases from V and 2 bases from J, with 18 bases between. CDR3 in amino acids: CASSPLDRRRNYGYTF. CDR3 DNA sequence: TGTGCCAGCAGTCCCCTGGACCGCCGAAGGAACTATGGCTACACCTTC.

The chain uses TRBV6-5 and TRBJ2-1, with 8 bases fitting TRBD1. CDR3 length: 15 amino acids. Unmatched junction bases numbered 7, after V lost 4 bases and J lost 5 bases. CDR1 MNHEY and CDR2 SVGAGI come from the germline V gene. The CDR3 DNA sequence: TGTGCCAGCAGTTCTCCCAGGGGGCGGCACAATGAGCAGTTCTTC. It yields the protein CASSSPRGRHNEQFF.

The V and J genes are TRBV7-2 and TRBJ2-4; 7 bases match TRBD1. Germline V gene sequence: CDR1 SGHTA, CDR2 FQGNSA. The CDR3 has 13 residues. Germline trimming cut 5 bases from V and 7 bases from J; bases unmatched to any gene: 5. CDR3 residues: CASSHPRGNIQYF. CDR3 nucleotide sequence: TGTGCCAGCAGCCACCCCAGGGGGAACATTCAGTACTTC.

This clone showed up just once. One end of the junction does not line up with germline, which may come from a read error. V gene TRBV5-4 combines with J gene TRBJ1-2; 7 bases align to TRBD1. The CDR3 runs to 14 residues. Per germline, CDR1 SGHNT and CDR2 YYREEE (reference sequence). DNA of the CDR3: TGCGCCAGCAGCCAAGATGGAAGGGGGCAAGGCTACACCTTC. As protein: CASSQDGRGQGYTF.

The chain combines TRBV6-5 with TRBJ2-7; 12 bases fit TRBD2. Trimming cost V 2 bases and J 2 bases; bases outside gene matches: 4. Looked up from germline, CDR1 is MNHEY and CDR2 is SVGAGI. CDR3 size: 16 residues. CDR3: CASSYPGLAGTYEQYF. In DNA, the CDR3 is TGTGCCAGCAGTTACCCCGGACTAGCGGGAACCTACGAGCAGTACTTC.

This chain connects TRBV5-1 to TRBJ1-3; 9 bases line up with TRBD1. The CDR3 runs 17 residues. CDR1 is SGHRS, CDR2 YFSETQ, per germline. V gave up 1 base and J gave up 3 bases; unmatched junction bases: 8. The CDR3 DNA is TGCGCCAGCAGCTTGCAACCGGGACAGGGAGTTGGAAACACCATATATTTT. It yields the protein CASSLQPGQGVGNTIYF.

The V gene is TRBV2, the J gene TRBJ1-1; D call uncertain. V lost 6 bases, J lost 7 bases, and 15 bases lay in between. The CDR3 runs to 13 residues. Germline values: CDR1 SNHLY, CDR2 FYNNEI. DNA for the CDR3: TGTGCCAGCAGCGCAGAATCGAGGTTTGAAGCTTTCTTT. It is translated as CASSAESRFEAFF.

About this clone: The germline gene is not matched at one end of the junction; a read error may be the cause. V and J are TRBV7-7 and TRBJ1-4; D not certain. CDR1 is SSHAT, CDR2 FNYEAQ, per germline (reference sequence). This CDR3 is built from 15 residues. The chain's CDR3 is CASSLGSGSLEKLFF. CDR3 nucleotides: TGTGCTAGCAGCTTAGGGTCGGGGTCCCTTGAAAAACTGTTTTTT.

V is TRBV9 and J is TRBJ2-6; D ambiguous. The CDR3 extends over 15 amino acids. V lost 0 bases and J 0 bases, leaving 4 bases between the germline ends. Germline-derived CDR1 and CDR2 are SGDLS and YYNGEE. The DNA for the CDR3 is TGTGCCAGCAGCGTAGATGGCTCTGGGGCCAACGTCCTGACTTTC. Translated, it gives CASSVDGSGANVLTF.

The chain employs TRBV10-3 and TRBJ2-2; D uncertain. Between the trimmed V and J ends, which lost 6 bases and 5 bases, there was a span of 4 bases. From germline, CDR1 is ENHRY and CDR2 SYGVKD. The CDR3 is 11 residues long. CDR3: CAIRGTGELFF. CDR3 DNA sequence: TGTGCCATCAGGGGTACCGGGGAGCTGTTTTTT.

This chain joins TRBV9 and TRBJ2-7; 8 nucleotides align to TRBD1. This CDR3 contains 14 residues. The V segment lost 4 bases and the J segment 4 bases; nucleotides outside the gene matches: 7. The germline CDR1 and CDR2 sequences are SGDLS and YYNGEE. The CDR3 nucleotides are TGTGCCAGCAGCCCAGTGGGGACAGGTTACGAGCAGTACTTC. This encodes CASSPVGTGYEQYF.

The V and J genes are TRBV5-1 and TRBJ2-7, with a tentative D call TRBD1 (6 bases). The CDR3 runs to 13 residues. Trimming removed 0 bases from V and 3 bases from J, with 7 bases in between. In germline, CDR1 is SGHRS, CDR2 YFSETQ. DNA for the CDR3: TGCGCCAGCAGCTTGGAGACAGGCTACGAGCAGTACTTC. As protein: CASSLETGYEQYF.

This clone has just one count. The chain joins TRBV18 to TRBJ2-1, with a weak D call TRBD1 (6 bases). Germline V lookup: CDR1 KGHSH, CDR2 LQKENI. The CDR3 consists of 15 residues. Trimming shortened V by 2 bases and J by 4 bases, and 12 bases separated the two germline ends. CDR3 in DNA: TGTGCCAGCTCACCATCTAGGGGGTCGTACAATGAGCAGTTCTTC. Its translation: CASSPSRGSYNEQFF.

The V gene is TRBV10-3, the J gene TRBJ2-1, with 15 nucleotides matching TRBD2. CDR1 and CDR2 (germline): ENHRY, SYGVKD. The ends lost 0 bases at V and 6 bases at J; junction bases unmatched: 6. The CDR3 loop spans 18 amino acids. The CDR3 spells CAISESSGLAGGLNEQFF. As DNA, the CDR3 is TGTGCCATCAGTGAGTCATCGGGACTAGCGGGAGGTCTCAATGAGCAGTTCTTC.

The genes are TRBV11-2 and TRBJ2-1; 11 nucleotides match TRBD2. CDR3 length: 15 residues. V dropped 5 bases and J dropped 7; count of bases not matched to a gene: 7. Germline loops: CDR1 SGHAT, CDR2 FQNNGV. The CDR3: CASSPLGLAENEQFF. Here the CDR3 DNA reads TGTGCCAGCAGCCCCCTGGGACTAGCGGAGAATGAGCAGTTCTTC. The entire variable domain, with the rest obtained from reference TRBV11-2 and TRBJ2-1, is as follows: EAGVAQSPRYKIIEKRQSVAFWCNPISGHATLYWYQQILGQGPKLLIQFQNNGVVDDSQLPKDRFSAERLKGVDSTLKIQPAKLEDSAVYLCASSPLGLAENEQFFGPGTRLTVL.

This chain connects TRBV27 to TRBJ1-3; 7 nucleotides line up with TRBD1. The CDR3 is 14 amino acids. Germline lookup yields CDR1 MNHEY and CDR2 SMNVEV (reference sequence). The junction had 5 bases not matched to a gene; V was cut back by 8 bases and J by 1 base. The CDR3: CASRQGISGNTIYF. Here the CDR3 DNA reads TGTGCCAGCCGACAGGGTATTTCTGGAAACACCATATATTTT.

The chain joins TRBV6-5 to TRBJ2-7, with D tentatively TRBD1 (5 bases). Trimming cost V 4 bases and J 6 bases, with 10 bases left between them. This CDR3 is built from 12 residues. CDR1 and CDR2 (germline): MNHEY, SVGAGI. CDR3 loop: CASSFRASEQYF. The CDR3 DNA reads TGTGCCAGCAGTTTCAGGGCTAGCGAGCAGTACTTC.

The DNA of the CDR3 is TGTGCCACCAGCACAGACAGGGTTGGTGGCTACACCTTC. Translated: CATSTDRVGGYTF. The rearrangement joins TRBV15 to TRBJ1-2, with 7 nucleotides matching TRBD1. The CDR3 extends over 13 amino acids. Trimming cost V 4 bases and J 7 bases; bases outside gene matches: 6. The germline gives CDR1 LNHNV, CDR2 YYDKDF (reference sequence).

The V and J genes are TRBV2 and TRBJ1-5, with D tentatively TRBD1 (5 bases). The germline V gene encodes CDR1 SNHLY and CDR2 FYNNEI. V was cut by 3 bases and J by 9 bases, with 15 bases left in between. The CDR3 runs to 14 residues. As DNA, the CDR3 is TGTGCCAGCAGTGACGGGACCCAATGGTCGCCCCAGCATTTT. Encoded protein: CASSDGTQWSPQHF. Supplemented by reference TRBV2 and TRBJ1-5, the full variable domain reads EPEVTQTPSHQVTQMGQEVILRCVPISNHLYFYWYRQILGQKVEFLVSFYNNEISEKSEIFDDQFSVERPDGSNFTLKIRSTKLEDSAMYFCASSDGTQWSPQHFGDGTRLSIL.

This chain connects TRBV7-8 to TRBJ2-6, with 7 positions matching TRBD2. J gave up 3 bases and V 5 bases, and 7 bases lay outside the gene matches. This CDR3 spans 16 amino acids. The germline CDR1 and CDR2 sequences are SGHVS and FQNEAQ. CDR3 DNA sequence: TGTGCCAGCAGCCGAAGCGGGATAGGTGGGGCCAACGTCCTGACTTTC. It specifies CASSRSGIGGANVLTF.

The gene calls are TRBV27 and TRBJ1-2; no definite D call. CDR3 length: 13 amino acids. V lost 5 bases, J lost 1 base, and 8 bases lay in between. Germline V gives CDR1 MNHEY, CDR2 SMNVEV (reference sequence). This chain's CDR3 is CASSVDGNYGYTF. Here the CDR3 DNA reads TGTGCCAGCAGTGTCGACGGTAACTATGGCTACACCTTC.